A single sample is the source of the 19 T cell receptor beta chains below, sequenced in a study of shared clonotypes between healthy human individuals (dated by TCRdb to the early 2020s). Receptors were amplified or captured by the immunoSEQ multiplex PCR assay. The immuneACCESS repertoire file appears here via TCRdb, limited to in-frame rearrangements. These files lack a portion of the clones; in checked studies, under half of the deficit traces to unresolved V genes, and the cause of the others is not known. Across this sample there are about 2.1 million clones, with just under 95% seen only once. Together, the top ten hold approximately 1.6% of the sample. CD8 naive samples consisted of CD45RO-negative cells that were positively selected for CCR7, yielding a CD45RA+CCR7+ population without TemRA cells. Sequenced material: naive CD8+ T cells from PBMCs. This sample's cell subset or site label indicates: CD45RA+CCR7+. The receptor set was obtained from a young man in good health. Some clones in this sample may be carry-over from other donors' samples.

This rearrangement joins TRBV9 to TRBJ2-2; tentative D call: TRBD2 (5 bases). The CDR3 covers 15 residues. Germline lookup yields CDR1 SGDLS and CDR2 YYNGEE. The germline V and J ends were trimmed by 0 bases and 5 bases, with 11 bases remaining between them. The DNA for the CDR3 is TGTGCCAGCAGCGTAGGGGTAGGGAGTACCGGGGAGCTGTTTTTT. Translation: CASSVGVGSTGELFF.

This clone appeared a single time. The chain employs TRBV27 and TRBJ1-2, with D maybe TRBD1 (5 bases). V dropped 5 bases and J dropped 0 bases, with 16 bases sitting between them. CDR3 length: 16 amino acids. Germline assignment: CDR1 MNHEY and CDR2 SMNVEV (reference sequence). In DNA, the CDR3 is TGTGCCAGCAGTCTTCGGGGGATTACTACTAACTATGGCTACACCTTC. Amino acids: CASSLRGITTNYGYTF.

The chain combines TRBV9 with TRBJ2-7; D call uncertain. CDR1 and CDR2 from the germline V gene are SGDLS and YYNGEE. V shed 1 base and J shed 0 bases, with 11 bases lying between them. The CDR3 length is 15 residues. CDR3: CASSVTPESSYEQYF. DNA of the CDR3: TGTGCCAGCAGCGTAACTCCGGAAAGCTCCTACGAGCAGTACTTC.

The rearrangement links TRBV12-5 to TRBJ1-2; D might be TRBD1 (6 bases). CDR1 and CDR2 from the germline V gene are LGHNT and FRNRAP. V was pared by 5 bases and J by 7 bases, with 14 bases between. This CDR3 spans 13 amino acids. The CDR3 DNA follows: TGTGCTAGTGGTGCCGACAGGCCCTCTGGCTACACCTTC. It codes for CASGADRPSGYTF. Combining the CDR3 with reference TRBV12-5 and TRBJ1-2 gives the whole variable domain DARVTQTPRHKVTEMGQEVTMRCQPILGHNTVFWYRQTMMQGLELLAYFRNRAPLDDSGMPKDRFSAEMPDATLATLKIQPSEPRDSAVYFCASGADRPSGYTFGSGTRLTVV.

With regard to this clone: Other nucleotide sequences from this sample produce the same CDR3. The chain is built from TRBV28 and TRBJ2-7, with 9 bases lining up with TRBD1. Germline loops: CDR1 MDHEN, CDR2 SYDVKM. The CDR3 spans 14 residues. V trimming: 5 bases; J trimming: 0 bases; junction bases outside the gene matches: 2. CDR3 loop: CASSPTGGSYEQYF. The CDR3, as DNA: TGTGCCAGCAGTCCGACAGGGGGCTCCTACGAGCAGTACTTC.

The J gene is TRBJ2-2, the V gene TRBV27, with D unclear. From germline, CDR1 is MNHEY and CDR2 SMNVEV (reference sequence). This CDR3 has 14 amino acids. Between the trimmed V and J ends, which lost 10 bases and 2 bases, there was a span of 14 bases. The CDR3 DNA sequence: TGTGCCACCGCCGGTGTCGTTAACACCGGGGAGCTGTTTTTT. Its translation is CATAGVVNTGELFF.

This clone was observed a single time. The rearrangement joins TRBV10-3 to TRBJ2-1; TRBD2 agrees at 10 bases. This CDR3 has 15 amino acids. After removal of 2 bases from V and 8 bases from J, the junction contained 6 bases not matched to a gene. CDR1 and CDR2 (germline): ENHRY, SYGVKD. In DNA, the CDR3 is TGTGCCATCAGTGAGCCAGCGGGAGGGCCAGATGAGCAGTTCTTC. Translation gives CAISEPAGGPDEQFF.

The chain has TRBV7-9 and TRBJ2-4, with 9 bases that match TRBD1. CDR1 SEHNR and CDR2 FQNEAQ come from the germline V gene (reference sequence). The CDR3 contains 19 residues. The V and J ends lost 2 bases and 2 bases, in that order; junction bases with no gene match: 13. CDR3 coding DNA: TGTGCCAGCAGCTTAAGGGACAGGGCTTCACCGGGGCCCAAAAACATTCAGTACTTC. It encodes CASSLRDRASPGPKNIQYF.

This sequence joins TRBV19 and TRBJ2-7; 7 nucleotides agree with TRBD2. J gave up 6 bases and V 4 bases, and 6 bases lay outside the gene matches. CDR1 LNHDA and CDR2 SQIVND come from the germline V gene (reference sequence). The CDR3 has 13 residues. This chain's CDR3 is CASSTAGAGEQYF. Here the CDR3 DNA reads TGTGCCAGTAGTACGGCGGGAGCTGGCGAGCAGTACTTC.

V usage is TRBV7-2 and J usage is TRBJ1-2; D ambiguous. CDR1 SGHTA and CDR2 FQGNSA come from the germline V gene. CDR3 length: 13 residues. V shed 0 bases and J shed 3 bases, with 5 bases lying between them. CDR3 region: CASSLADDYGYTF. CDR3 DNA: TGTGCCAGCAGCTTAGCAGACGACTATGGCTACACCTTC.

This clone was observed a single time. V gene TRBV4-3 combines with J gene TRBJ1-2; D ambiguous. V was trimmed by 0 bases and J by 8 bases, leaving 10 bases between them. This CDR3 region has 13 residues. Germline CDR1 is LGHNA and CDR2 is YSLEER. The CDR3 protein is CASSQDSPYGYTF. The CDR3 region has the DNA TGCGCCAGCAGCCAAGATTCCCCCTACGGCTACACCTTC.

The V call is TRBV5-1, the J call TRBJ1-5, with a weak D call TRBD1 (6 bases). Looked up from germline, CDR1 is SGHRS and CDR2 is YFSETQ. Trimming removed 0 bases at V and 0 bases at J, with 10 bases between. The CDR3 runs to 16 residues. CDR3 amino acids: CASSLGDTNSNQPQHF. CDR3 nucleotides: TGCGCCAGCAGCTTGGGGGACACTAATAGCAATCAGCCCCAGCATTTT.

Notes on this clone: Other nucleotide sequences from this sample produce the same CDR3. The V and J genes are TRBV29-1 and TRBJ2-7; maybe TRBD1 (6 bases). Trimming stripped 6 bases from V and 2 bases from J, with 8 bases between. The CDR3 spans 11 residues. CDR1 and CDR2 from the germline V gene are SQVTM and ANQGSEA. Here the CDR3 reads CSVQGTYEQYF. The CDR3 DNA sequence: TGCAGCGTACAGGGTACCTACGAGCAGTACTTC.

The chain carries TRBV30 and TRBJ2-1; a weak D match, TRBD1 (6 bases). Germline CDR1 is GTSNPN and CDR2 is SVGIG (reference sequence). The CDR3 extends over 16 amino acids. The ends were cut back, 3 bases at V and 0 bases at J, with 15 bases in the middle. The CDR3 coding sequence is TGTGCCTGGAGACCTGGACAGCCGAGCTCCTACAATGAGCAGTTCTTC. It translates to CAWRPGQPSSYNEQFF.

CDR3 nucleotide sequence: TGTGCCAGCTCACCGGGCGGGGAGCTGTTTTTT. Amino acid sequence: CASSPGGELFF. This chain joins TRBV18 and TRBJ2-2, with D uncertain. Germline CDR1 is KGHSH and CDR2 is LQKENI. V dropped 3 bases and J dropped 7 bases, with 3 bases sitting between them. CDR3 size: 11 residues.

V usage is TRBV29-1 and J usage is TRBJ2-3; TRBD2 agrees at 16 bases. The trim removed 6 bases at V and 0 bases at J, leaving 6 bases unmatched. The germline gives CDR1 SQVTM, CDR2 ANQGSEA. CDR3 length: 17 residues. CDR3 sequence reads: CSVMGLAGGHSTDTQYF. CDR3 DNA sequence: TGCAGCGTGATGGGACTAGCGGGAGGGCACAGCACAGATACGCAGTATTTT.

The chain combines TRBV13 with TRBJ2-1; 14 nucleotides match TRBD2. Trimming took 1 base from V and 1 from J; bases not matched to a gene: 3. CDR1 and CDR2 (germline): PRHDT, FYEKMQ (reference sequence). The CDR3 has 18 residues. CDR3 protein: CASSLVTSGRGSYNEQFF. The CDR3 bases are TGTGCCAGCAGCTTAGTGACTAGCGGGAGGGGATCCTACAATGAGCAGTTCTTC.

The chain is built from TRBV27 and TRBJ2-5; 10 bases align to TRBD2. This CDR3 is built from 16 residues. Germline CDR1 is MNHEY and CDR2 is SMNVEV (reference sequence). J gave up 4 bases and V 4 bases, and 9 bases lay outside the gene matches. The DNA of the CDR3 is TGTGCCAGCAGTTCGGGACTAGCGAAGAACCCAGAGACCCAGTACTTC. It is translated as CASSSGLAKNPETQYF.

This chain connects TRBV10-3 to TRBJ2-7, with 11 bases lining up with TRBD2. V was clipped by 3 bases and J by 3 bases; unmatched bases: 4. Germline assignment: CDR1 ENHRY and CDR2 SYGVKD. This CDR3 comprises 15 residues. The DNA of the CDR3 is TGTGCCATCAGTGACCCGGGACTAGCGGACTACGAGCAGTACTTC. Translation gives CAISDPGLADYEQYF.